This T cell receptor beta chain was recorded in a study of blood T cells in healthy people across ages. Points from the study as a whole: Comparison with aged donors showed that long-lived donors had more naive CD4+ cells and higher diversity.

This clonotype has just a few counts. Its antigen remains unidentified. V was clipped by 0 bases and J by 4 bases, with 10 bases between them. The CDR3 is 15 residues long. In germline, CDR1 is SGHRS, CDR2 YFSETQ. Primed by a sample-barcoded 5' primer and a J-beta primer mix, a second PCR proceeded for about 6 to 11 cycles. A 12-random-nucleotide template-switch adaptor tagged each cDNA molecule. TCRdb called the 5' RACE reads again in MiXCR, with one record for every CDR3 protein. This table has some 1.8 million distinct CDR3 sequences, approximately 39% appearing once. The V call is TRBV5-1, the J call TRBJ1-4, with D hard to call. The receptor comes from a human donor in good health. Input material: blood. In DNA, the CDR3 is TGCGCCAGCAGCTTGGCCTACAGTATTAATGAAAAACTGTTTTTT. Amino acids: CASSLAYSINEKLFF.